This TCR beta chain comes out of a study of blood T cell repertoires in COVID-19. Across the study: Acute and convalescent COVID-19 specimens originated in the United States, Italy and Spain. Nucleic acid was either cDNA or gDNA, and it came from T cells, B-cell-depleted T cells, or PBMCs.

In Cohort 3, a recovered donor had either two negative PCRs, clearance, or symptom resolution. Per the original data handling: Amplification of reference gene primers was used by the study to estimate nucleated cell counts. Produced via immunoSEQ multiplex PCR; TCRdb's table is partial and in-frame only. The V and J calls and clone size are taken from that table; D and trimming were inferred from the DNA. The sample consists of fewer than 400,000 clones, more than 90% of them appearing once. V was cut by 4 bases and J by 2 bases, with 11 bases left in between. The length of the CDR3 is 15 residues. The V gene's germline CDR1 is SEHNR and CDR2 FQNEAQ (reference sequence).

The specimen was PBMCs or T cells enriched from blood (not recorded which). The chain has TRBV7-9 and TRBJ1-4, with D uncertain. The TCR originated in a woman in her thirties who had recovered from COVID-19. CDR3 sequence: CASSYDSGTNEKLFF. Written as DNA, the CDR3 is TGTGCCAGCAGCTATGATTCGGGGACTAATGAAAAACTGTTTTTT.